This record concerns one T cell receptor (beta chain) sequence. Only in-frame clones appear in the TCRdb table, and some are missing; sequencing was by immunoSEQ multiplex PCR. The table lists about 59,000 clones, 90% to 95% of them singletons. This CDR3 is 18 amino acids long. V lost 0 bases, J lost 2 bases, and 16 bases lay in between. Germline V gives CDR1 LGHNA, CDR2 YSLEER. The data derive from a study of T cell changes during pregnancy in multiple sclerosis. Source: CD8+ T cells from peripheral blood mononuclear cells, taken after pregnancy. V usage is TRBV4-3 and J usage is TRBJ1-4; TRBD1 might be the D (5 bases). The receptor was isolated from a female donor with multiple sclerosis, enrolled in a pregnancy study. Written as DNA, the CDR3 is TGCGCCAGCAGCCAAGATCCCCCCTTGGGGCGCACTAATGAAAAACTGTTTTTT. Translating gives CASSQDPPLGRTNEKLFF.